The sequence of this T cell receptor (beta chain) was determined in a study of cytomegalovirus exposure and HLA in healthy donors. To note about this clone: Its antigen is as yet unknown.

Overall study findings and caveats: Researchers catalogued some 160 TCR beta chains as cytomegalovirus-associated.

PCR amplification relied on 60 Vbeta primers (plus 13 Jbeta primers). The data were produced by immunoSEQ multiplex PCR, yet TCRdb's version contains in-frame clones alone and is incomplete. The data contain more than 45,000 clones, less than 75% of them singletons. The CDR3 extends over 11 amino acids. Trimming left V 5 bases short and J 6 bases short, with 10 bases between. Germline V gene data show CDR1 as GTSNPN and CDR2 as SVGIG (reference sequence). The genes are TRBV30 and TRBJ1-2, with D possibly TRBD1 on 5 matching bases. The sample comprised PBMCs. This sequence originates from a man aged 30-40 years in good health and CMV-seronegative. DNA of the CDR3: TGTGCCTGGTATCAGGGAAATGGCTACACCTTC. It is translated as CAWYQGNGYTF.